The 2 T cell receptor beta chains below were found in one sample sequenced in a study of shared clonotypes between healthy human individuals. Produced via immunoSEQ multiplex PCR; TCRdb's table is partial and in-frame only. Of fewer than 1.4 million clones in the sample, around three quarters were seen once. What was sequenced was memory CD4+ T cells from PBMCs. The subset was: CD45RA-negative fraction. The receptors originated from a young man in good health. Some clones in this sample may be carry-over from other donors' samples.

The chain links TRBV4-1 to TRBJ2-5; 7 nucleotides line up with TRBD2. The CDR3 is made up of 16 amino acids. J lost 5 bases, V lost 3 bases, and 12 bases had no gene match. Germline lookup yields CDR1 MGHRA and CDR2 YSYEKL. CDR3 sequence: CASSQTKTSSWETQYF. CDR3 nucleotide sequence: TGCGCCAGCAGCCAGACAAAGACTAGCTCCTGGGAGACCCAGTACTTC.

The chain links TRBV18 to TRBJ1-2, with D perhaps TRBD1 (6 bases). Trimming removed 6 bases at V and 6 bases at J, with 14 bases between. The CDR3 sequence is 13 residues long. The germline V gene encodes CDR1 KGHSH and CDR2 LQKENI. Here the CDR3 reads CASSPTGADGYTF. CDR3 sequence (DNA): TGTGCCAGCTCCCCGACGGGGGCCGATGGCTACACCTTC.